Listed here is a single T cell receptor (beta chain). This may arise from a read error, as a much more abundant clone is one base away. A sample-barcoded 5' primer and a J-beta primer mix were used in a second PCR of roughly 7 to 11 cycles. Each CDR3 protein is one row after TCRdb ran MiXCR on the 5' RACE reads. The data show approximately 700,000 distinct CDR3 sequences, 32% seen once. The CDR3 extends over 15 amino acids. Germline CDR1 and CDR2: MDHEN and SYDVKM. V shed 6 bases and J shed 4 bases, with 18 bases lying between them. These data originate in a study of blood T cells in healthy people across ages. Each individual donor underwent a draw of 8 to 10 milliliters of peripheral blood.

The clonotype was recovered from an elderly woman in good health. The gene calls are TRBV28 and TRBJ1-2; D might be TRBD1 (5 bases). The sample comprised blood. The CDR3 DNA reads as TGTGCCAGCAGACCCCCTTCCGCAGGGCGCTATGGCTACACCTTC. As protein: CASRPPSAGRYGYTF.